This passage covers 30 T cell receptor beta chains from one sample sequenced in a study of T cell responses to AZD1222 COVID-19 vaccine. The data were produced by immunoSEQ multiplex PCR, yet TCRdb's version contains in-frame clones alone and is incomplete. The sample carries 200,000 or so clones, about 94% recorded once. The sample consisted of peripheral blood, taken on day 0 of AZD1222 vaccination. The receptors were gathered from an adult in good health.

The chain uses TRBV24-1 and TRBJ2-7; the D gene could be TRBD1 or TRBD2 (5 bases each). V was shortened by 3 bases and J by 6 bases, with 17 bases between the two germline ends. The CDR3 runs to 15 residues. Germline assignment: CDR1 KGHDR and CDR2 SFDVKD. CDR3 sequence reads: CATSDDRDGLGEQYF. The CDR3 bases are TGTGCCACCAGTGATGACCGGGACGGATTGGGCGAGCAGTACTTC.

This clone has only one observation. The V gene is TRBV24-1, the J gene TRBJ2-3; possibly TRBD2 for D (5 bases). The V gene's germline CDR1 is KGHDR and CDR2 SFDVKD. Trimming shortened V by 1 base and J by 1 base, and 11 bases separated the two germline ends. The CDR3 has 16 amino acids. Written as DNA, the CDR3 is TGTGCCACCAGTGATTTCAGCGGAGCGGGCACAGATACGCAGTATTTT. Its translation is CATSDFSGAGTDTQYF.

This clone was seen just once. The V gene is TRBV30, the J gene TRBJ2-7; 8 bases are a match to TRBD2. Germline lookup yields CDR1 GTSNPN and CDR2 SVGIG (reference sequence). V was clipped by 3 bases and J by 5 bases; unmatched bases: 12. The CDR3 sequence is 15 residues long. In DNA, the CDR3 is TGTGCCTGGAGCGCCCTCGGGAGCGGGGGTGACGAGCAGTACTTC. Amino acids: CAWSALGSGGDEQYF.

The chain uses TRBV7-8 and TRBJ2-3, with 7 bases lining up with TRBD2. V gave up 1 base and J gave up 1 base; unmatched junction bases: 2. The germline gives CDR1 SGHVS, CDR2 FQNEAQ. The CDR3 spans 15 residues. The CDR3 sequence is CASSLETSGTDTQYF. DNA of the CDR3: TGTGCCAGCAGCTTAGAAACTAGCGGCACAGATACGCAGTATTTT. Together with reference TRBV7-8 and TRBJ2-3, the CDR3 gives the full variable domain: GAGVSQSPRYKVAKRGQDVALRCDPISGHVSLFWYQQALGQGPEFLTYFQNEAQLDKSGLPSDRFFAERPEGSVSTLKIQRTQQEDSAVYLCASSLETSGTDTQYFGPGTRLTVL.

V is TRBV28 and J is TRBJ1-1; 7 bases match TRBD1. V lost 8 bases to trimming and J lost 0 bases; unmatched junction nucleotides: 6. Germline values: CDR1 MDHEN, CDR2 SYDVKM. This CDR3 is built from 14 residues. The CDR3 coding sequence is TGTGCCAGCCGACAGGGTCCCATGAACACTGAAGCTTTCTTT. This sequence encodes CASRQGPMNTEAFF.

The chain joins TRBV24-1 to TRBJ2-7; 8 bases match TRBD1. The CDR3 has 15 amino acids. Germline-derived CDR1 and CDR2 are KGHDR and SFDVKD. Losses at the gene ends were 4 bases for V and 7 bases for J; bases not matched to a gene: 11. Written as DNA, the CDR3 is TGTGCCACCAGTGACTCAGGGGGCCCAACGGGGGAGCAGTACTTC. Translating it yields CATSDSGGPTGEQYF.

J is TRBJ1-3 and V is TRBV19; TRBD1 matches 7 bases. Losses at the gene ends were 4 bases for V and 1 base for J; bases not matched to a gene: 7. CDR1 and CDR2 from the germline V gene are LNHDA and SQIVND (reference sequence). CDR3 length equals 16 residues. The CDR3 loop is CASSTAGGLSGNTIYF. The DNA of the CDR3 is TGTGCCAGTAGTACAGCAGGGGGTCTATCTGGAAACACCATATATTTT.

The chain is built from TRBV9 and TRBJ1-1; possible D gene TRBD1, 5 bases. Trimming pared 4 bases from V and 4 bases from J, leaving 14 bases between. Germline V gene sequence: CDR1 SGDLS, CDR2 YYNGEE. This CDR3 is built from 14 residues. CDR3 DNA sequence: TGTGCCAGCAGCTTCGACGACAGCGGCACTGAAGCTTTCTTT. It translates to CASSFDDSGTEAFF. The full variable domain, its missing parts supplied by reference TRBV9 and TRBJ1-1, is DSGVTQTPKHLITATGQRVTLRCSPRSGDLSVYWYQQSLDQGLQFLIQYYNGEERAKGNILERFSAQQFPDLHSELNLSSLELGDSALYFCASSFDDSGTEAFFGQGTRLTVV.

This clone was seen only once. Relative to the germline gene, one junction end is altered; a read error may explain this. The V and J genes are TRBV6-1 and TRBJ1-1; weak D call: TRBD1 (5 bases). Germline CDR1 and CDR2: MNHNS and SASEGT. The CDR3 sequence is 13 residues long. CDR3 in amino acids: CASREGANTEAFF. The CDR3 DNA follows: TGTGCCAGCAGAGAAGGGGCTAACACTGAAGCTTTCTTT.

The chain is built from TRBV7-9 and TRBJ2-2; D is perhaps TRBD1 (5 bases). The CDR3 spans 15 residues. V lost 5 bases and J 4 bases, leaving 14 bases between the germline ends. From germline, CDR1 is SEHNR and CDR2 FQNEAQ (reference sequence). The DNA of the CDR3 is TGTGCCAGCAGCATAACAGGCTTTAGCACCGGGGAGCTGTTTTTT. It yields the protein CASSITGFSTGELFF.

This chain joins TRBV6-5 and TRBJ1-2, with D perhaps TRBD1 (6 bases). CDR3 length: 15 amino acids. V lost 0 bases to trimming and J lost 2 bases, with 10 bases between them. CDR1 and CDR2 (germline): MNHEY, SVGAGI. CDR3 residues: CASSYSIDRNYGYTF. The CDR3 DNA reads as TGTGCCAGCAGTTACTCGATAGACAGGAACTATGGCTACACCTTC.

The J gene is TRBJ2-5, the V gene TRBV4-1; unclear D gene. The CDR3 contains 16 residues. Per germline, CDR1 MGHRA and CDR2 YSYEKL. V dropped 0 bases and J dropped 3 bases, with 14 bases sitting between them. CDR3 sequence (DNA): TGCGCCAGCAGCCAAGAGGCAGGCATCCTAAAAGAGACCCAGTACTTC. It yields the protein CASSQEAGILKETQYF.

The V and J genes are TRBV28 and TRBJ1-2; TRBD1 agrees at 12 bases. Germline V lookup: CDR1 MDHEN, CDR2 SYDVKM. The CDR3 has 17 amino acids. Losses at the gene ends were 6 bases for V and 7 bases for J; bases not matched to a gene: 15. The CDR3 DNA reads TGTGCCAGCAGCCTTACGAATATGGGACAGGGGGCGTTTGGCTACACCTTC. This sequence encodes CASSLTNMGQGAFGYTF.

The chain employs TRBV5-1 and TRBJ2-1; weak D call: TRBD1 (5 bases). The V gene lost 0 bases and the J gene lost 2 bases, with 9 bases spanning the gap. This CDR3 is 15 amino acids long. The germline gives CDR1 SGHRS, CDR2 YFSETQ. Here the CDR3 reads CASSLEGSPYNEQFF. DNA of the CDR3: TGCGCCAGCAGCTTGGAGGGGTCGCCCTACAATGAGCAGTTCTTC.

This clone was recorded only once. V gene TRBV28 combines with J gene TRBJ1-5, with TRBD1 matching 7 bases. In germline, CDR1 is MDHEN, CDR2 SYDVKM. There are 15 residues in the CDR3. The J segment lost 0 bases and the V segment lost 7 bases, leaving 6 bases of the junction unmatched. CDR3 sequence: CASNQGVPSNQPQHF. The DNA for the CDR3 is TGTGCCAGCAATCAGGGGGTCCCTAGCAATCAGCCCCAGCATTTT.

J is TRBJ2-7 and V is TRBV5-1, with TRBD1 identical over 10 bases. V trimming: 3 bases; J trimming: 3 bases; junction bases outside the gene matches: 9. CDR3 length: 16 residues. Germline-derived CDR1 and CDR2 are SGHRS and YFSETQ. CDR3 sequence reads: CASSWVHRDRGYEQYF. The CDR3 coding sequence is TGCGCCAGCAGCTGGGTCCACCGGGACAGGGGCTACGAGCAGTACTTC.

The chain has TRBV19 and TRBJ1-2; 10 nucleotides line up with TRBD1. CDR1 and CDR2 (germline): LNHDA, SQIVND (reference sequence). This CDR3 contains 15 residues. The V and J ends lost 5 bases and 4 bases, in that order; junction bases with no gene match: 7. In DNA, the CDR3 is TGTGCCAGTAGTTTACGACAGGGGGCGCGCTATGGCTACACCTTC. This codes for CASSLRQGARYGYTF. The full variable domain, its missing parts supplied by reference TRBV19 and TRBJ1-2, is DGGITQSPKYLFRKEGQNVTLSCEQNLNHDAMYWYRQDPGQGLRLIYYSQIVNDFQKGDIAEGYSVSREKKESFPLTVTSAQKNPTAFYLCASSLRQGARYGYTFGSGTRLTVV.

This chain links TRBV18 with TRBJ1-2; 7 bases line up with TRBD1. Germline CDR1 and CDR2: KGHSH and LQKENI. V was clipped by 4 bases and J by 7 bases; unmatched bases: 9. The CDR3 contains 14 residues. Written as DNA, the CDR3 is TGTGCCAGCTCACGCCGGGACAGCACGAGTGGCTACACCTTC. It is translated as CASSRRDSTSGYTF.

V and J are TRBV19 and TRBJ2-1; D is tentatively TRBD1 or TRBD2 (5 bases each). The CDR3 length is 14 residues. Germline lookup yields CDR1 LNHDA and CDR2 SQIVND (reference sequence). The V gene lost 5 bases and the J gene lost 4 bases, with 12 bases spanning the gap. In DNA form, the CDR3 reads TGTGCCAGTAGTGCTTGGGACCCTTACAATGAGCAGTTCTTC. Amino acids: CASSAWDPYNEQFF. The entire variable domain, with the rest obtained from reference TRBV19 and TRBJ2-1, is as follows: DGGITQSPKYLFRKEGQNVTLSCEQNLNHDAMYWYRQDPGQGLRLIYYSQIVNDFQKGDIAEGYSVSREKKESFPLTVTSAQKNPTAFYLCASSAWDPYNEQFFGPGTRLTVL.

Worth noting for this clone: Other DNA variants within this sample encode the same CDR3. The CDR3 reads CASSRDSNQPQHF. In DNA form, the CDR3 reads TGTGCCAGCAGTAGGGATAGCAATCAGCCCCAGCATTTT. V usage is TRBV2 and J usage is TRBJ1-5, with D unresolved. The ends were cut back, 5 bases at V and 0 bases at J, with 5 bases in the middle. Germline V CDR1 and CDR2: SNHLY, FYNNEI. This CDR3 has 13 residues. Complete variable domain (other parts from reference TRBV2 and TRBJ1-5): EPEVTQTPSHQVTQMGQEVILRCVPISNHLYFYWYRQILGQKVEFLVSFYNNEISEKSEIFDDQFSVERPDGSNFTLKIRSTKLEDSAMYFCASSRDSNQPQHFGDGTRLSIL.

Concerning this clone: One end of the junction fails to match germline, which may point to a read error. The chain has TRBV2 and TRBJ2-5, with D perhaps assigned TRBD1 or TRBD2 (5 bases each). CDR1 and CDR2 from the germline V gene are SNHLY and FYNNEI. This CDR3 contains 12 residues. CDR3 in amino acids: CASSEDRKGPHF. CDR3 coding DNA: TGTGCCAGCAGTGAAGACAGGAAGGGACCACACTTC.

The CDR3 DNA follows: TGTGCCAGCTCACCTACTGGAAGAGGGGAGACCCAGTACTTC. It encodes CASSPTGRGETQYF. This chain connects TRBV18 to TRBJ2-5; D is possibly TRBD2 (5 bases). CDR3 length: 14 residues. V was clipped by 3 bases and J by 5 bases, with 13 bases between them. Germline values: CDR1 KGHSH, CDR2 LQKENI.

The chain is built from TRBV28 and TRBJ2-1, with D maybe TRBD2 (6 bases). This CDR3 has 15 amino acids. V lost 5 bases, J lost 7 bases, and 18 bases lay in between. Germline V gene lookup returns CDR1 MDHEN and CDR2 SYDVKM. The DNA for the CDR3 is TGTGCCAGCAGTCCGGGCGGGATTTCCTGGAATGAGCAGTTCTTC. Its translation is CASSPGGISWNEQFF.

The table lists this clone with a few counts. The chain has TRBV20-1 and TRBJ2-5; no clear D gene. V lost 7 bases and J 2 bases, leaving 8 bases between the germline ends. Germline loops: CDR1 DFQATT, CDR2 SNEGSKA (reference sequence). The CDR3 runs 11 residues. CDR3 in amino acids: CSVREQETQYF. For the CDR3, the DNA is TGCAGTGTCCGCGAACAAGAGACCCAGTACTTC.

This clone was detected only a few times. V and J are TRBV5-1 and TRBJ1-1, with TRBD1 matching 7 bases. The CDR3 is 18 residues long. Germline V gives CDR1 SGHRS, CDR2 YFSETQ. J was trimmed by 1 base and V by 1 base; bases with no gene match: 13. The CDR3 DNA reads TGCGCCAGCAGCTTGTTTAACTCAGGGGGGCGTGGGAACACTGAAGCTTTCTTT. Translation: CASSLFNSGGRGNTEAFF.

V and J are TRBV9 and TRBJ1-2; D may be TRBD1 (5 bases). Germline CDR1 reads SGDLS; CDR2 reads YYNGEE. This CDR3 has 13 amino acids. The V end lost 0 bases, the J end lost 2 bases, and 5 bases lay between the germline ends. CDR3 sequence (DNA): TGTGCCAGCAGCGTAGCAGGGAACTATGGCTACACCTTC. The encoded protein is CASSVAGNYGYTF.

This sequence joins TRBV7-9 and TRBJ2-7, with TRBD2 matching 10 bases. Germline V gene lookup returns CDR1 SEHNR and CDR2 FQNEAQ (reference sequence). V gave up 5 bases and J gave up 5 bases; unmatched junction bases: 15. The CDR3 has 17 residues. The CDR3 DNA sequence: TGTGCCAGCAGCCTCACCGGGGCGGGACTAGCGCCTCACGAGCAGTACTTC. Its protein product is CASSLTGAGLAPHEQYF. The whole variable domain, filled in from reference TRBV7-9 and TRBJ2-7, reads DTGVSQNPRHKITKRGQNVTFRCDPISEHNRLYWYRQTLGQGPEFLTYFQNEAQLEKSRLLSDRFSAERPKGSFSTLEIQRTEQGDSAMYLCASSLTGAGLAPHEQYFGPGTRLTVT.

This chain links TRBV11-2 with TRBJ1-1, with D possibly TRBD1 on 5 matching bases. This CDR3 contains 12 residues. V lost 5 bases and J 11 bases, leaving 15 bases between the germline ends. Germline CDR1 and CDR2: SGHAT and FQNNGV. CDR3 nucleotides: TGTGCCAGCAGCGCCCAGGGTTATAGGGCTTTCTTT. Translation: CASSAQGYRAFF.

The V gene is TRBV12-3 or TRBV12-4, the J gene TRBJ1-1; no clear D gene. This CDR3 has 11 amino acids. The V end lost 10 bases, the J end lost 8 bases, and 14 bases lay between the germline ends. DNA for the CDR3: TGTGCCACCACCCGGTCTACGGAAGCTTTCTTT. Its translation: CATTRSTEAFF.

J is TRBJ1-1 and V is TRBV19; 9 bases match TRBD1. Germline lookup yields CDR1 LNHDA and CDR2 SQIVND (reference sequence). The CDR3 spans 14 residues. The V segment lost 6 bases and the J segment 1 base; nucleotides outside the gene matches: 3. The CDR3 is CASSTQGANTEAFF. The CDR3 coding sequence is TGTGCCAGTAGCACACAGGGGGCGAACACTGAAGCTTTCTTT.